This TCR beta chain was obtained from a study of T-cell memory formation after mild COVID-19. Study summary: Largely donor-specific TCR clusters were found. Study results and caveats: Contracting clones, day 15 to 85, had balanced CD4/CD8, and later expanders favored CD4+. Cross-reactive memory seemingly joined, as some responding clones were found in pre-infection memory.

TCRdb re-called the 5' RACE reads through MiXCR, storing one row per CDR3 protein. The sample shows 250,000 to 300,000 distinct CDR3 sequences, 15% to 20% of them seen only once. This clonotype was seen a few times. The target antigen is unknown. Specimen: PBMCs or a T cell subset sorted from them (not recorded which). The TCR sequence derives from a man in his late teens or twenties who had mild COVID-19 (a few samples of this study predate the infection). Cell type and time point are not known.

The CDR3 protein is CSARDRWPSGANVLTF. The CDR3 DNA sequence: TGCAGTGCTAGAGATCGATGGCCCTCTGGGGCCAACGTCCTGACTTTC. This chain links TRBV20-1 with TRBJ2-6, with no clear D. Trimming left V 0 bases short and J 0 bases short, with 9 bases between. This CDR3 region has 16 residues. Per germline, CDR1 DFQATT and CDR2 SNEGSKA (reference sequence).